This entry lists 30 T cell receptor beta chains sequenced from one sample in a study of spatial heterogeneity in lung cancer. Time point here: sample taken at primary tumor resection. TCRdb independently ran MiXCR on the 5' RACE reads; one entry per CDR3 protein. The sample has 1,700 or so distinct CDR3 sequences; 20% to 25% are singletons. Antigens for these TCRs are unknown. General study findings and limits: Higher tumor mutation counts went along with higher counts of expanded intratumoral alpha and beta TCRs.

This material consisted of lung tumor tissue, taken at surgery. Receptors originate from a male donor with early-stage non-small cell lung cancer.

This clonotype is judged medium-sized. The chain has TRBV5-1 and TRBJ2-3, with D perhaps TRBD2 (6 bases). Germline V lookup: CDR1 SGHRS, CDR2 YFSETQ. The CDR3 runs to 15 residues. Trimming stripped 3 bases from V and 0 bases from J, with 11 bases between. CDR3 DNA sequence: TGCGCCAGCAGCTCGTTAACTAGCAGCACAGATACGCAGTATTTT. Protein: CASSSLTSSTDTQYF.

This clonotype is labeled as medium-sized. The rearrangement links TRBV12-5 to TRBJ2-1, with TRBD2 identical over 12 bases. The germline gives CDR1 LGHNT, CDR2 FRNRAP. V lost 2 bases and J lost 1; bases outside the gene matches: 6. The CDR3 runs to 18 residues. The CDR3 nucleotides read TGTGCTAGTGGTTTGTCACGACTAGCGGGGGATTCCTACAATGAGCAGTTCTTC. Amino acids: CASGLSRLAGDSYNEQFF.

By frequency in the sample, this clonotype is medium-sized. This chain uses TRBV28 with TRBJ2-2, with a tentative D call TRBD1 (5 bases). The V end was cut by 6 bases, the J end by 1 base, with 15 bases between. Germline V gene lookup returns CDR1 MDHEN and CDR2 SYDVKM. The CDR3 covers 16 residues. The CDR3, as DNA: TGTGCCAGCAGCCCCCTTCGACAGAAGAACACCGGGGAGCTGTTTTTT. It specifies CASSPLRQKNTGELFF.

This clonotype is medium-sized within its sample. The chain joins TRBV2 to TRBJ2-5; 10 nucleotides match TRBD1. There are 13 residues in the CDR3. J was trimmed by 7 bases and V by 6 bases; bases with no gene match: 5. Germline assignment: CDR1 SNHLY and CDR2 FYNNEI. CDR3: CASSPGQGTTQYF. DNA of the CDR3: TGTGCCAGCAGCCCGGGACAGGGGACGACCCAGTACTTC.

Relative to its sample, this clonotype is medium-sized. This chain uses TRBV20-1 with TRBJ2-2, with 7 bases matching TRBD2. The CDR3 is 13 amino acids. With V trimmed by 5 bases and J by 5 bases, 5 bases remained unmatched. The germline V gene has CDR1 DFQATT and CDR2 SNEGSKA (reference sequence). This CDR3 is CSADKRGTGELFF. The CDR3 nucleotides read TGCAGTGCTGACAAGCGGGGTACCGGGGAGCTGTTTTTT.

By share, this clonotype counts as medium-sized (0.01 to 0.1%). V usage is TRBV7-6 and J usage is TRBJ1-6; the D gene is possibly TRBD1 (5 bases). The CDR3 totals 15 residues. Trimming cost V 4 bases and J 7 bases, with 14 bases left between them. Germline CDR1 SGHVS, CDR2 FNYEAQ. The CDR3 nucleotides read TGTGCCAGCAGCTCGCTAGGGGACCAAAATTCACCCCTCCACTTT. Translation: CASSSLGDQNSPLHF.

This clonotype is categorized as medium-sized. V is TRBV29-1 and J is TRBJ1-1; no definite D call. The CDR3 contains 11 residues. Trimming removed 5 bases from V and 1 base from J, with 5 bases in between. Germline V lookup: CDR1 SQVTM, CDR2 ANQGSEA. The CDR3 protein is CSVNPNTEAFF. Here the CDR3 DNA reads TGCAGCGTTAACCCGAACACTGAAGCTTTCTTT.

This clonotype is labeled as medium-sized (0.01 to 0.1%). V usage is TRBV6-6 and J usage is TRBJ2-3; the match to TRBD2 covers 8 bases. Germline CDR1 is MNHNY and CDR2 is SVGAGI (reference sequence). The CDR3 covers 17 residues. V lost 2 bases and J lost 1; bases outside the gene matches: 8. CDR3 in DNA: TGTGCCAGCAGTTACAGCAGCGGGGGCGGCGGCACAGATACGCAGTATTTT. Its protein product is CASSYSSGGGGTDTQYF.

The gene calls are TRBV27 and TRBJ2-5, with D maybe TRBD2 (6 bases). Germline CDR1 MNHEY, CDR2 SMNVEV (reference sequence). The CDR3 runs 15 residues. V was trimmed by 5 bases and J by 4 bases, leaving 17 bases between them. The CDR3 DNA follows: TGTGCCAGCAGTCTGGGCGGAGGGCCGCGAGAGACCCAGTACTTC. Translation: CASSLGGGPRETQYF.

J is TRBJ2-7 and V is TRBV6-2 or TRBV6-3; D may be TRBD1 (5 bases). Per the germline V gene, CDR1 is MNHEY and CDR2 is SVGEGT. CDR3 length equals 15 residues. Trimming shortened V by 5 bases and J by 2 bases, and 16 bases separated the two germline ends. The DNA for the CDR3 is TGTGCCAGCAGTAAGACAGCTCCTCTTACCTACGAGCAGTACTTC. Protein: CASSKTAPLTYEQYF.

This clonotype is judged medium-sized. The rearrangement uses TRBV10-2 and TRBJ1-3; D not certain. There are 16 residues in the CDR3. With 5 bases removed from V and 0 bases from J, the gap between germline ends came to 14 bases. Germline V gene sequence: CDR1 WSHSY, CDR2 SAAADI. The CDR3 loop reads CASSLSPPSSGNTIYF. DNA of the CDR3: TGCGCCAGCAGTCTCAGCCCACCTTCCTCTGGAAACACCATATATTTT.

The gene calls are TRBV4-2 and TRBJ1-5; D may be TRBD1 (5 bases). The CDR3 spans 14 residues. Germline V CDR1 and CDR2: LGHNA, YNFKEQ. V lost 0 bases and J lost 8, with 11 bases in between. The CDR3 DNA is TGTGCCAGCAGCCAAGAGGACATTGGGGAGCCCCAGCATTTT. Residues: CASSQEDIGEPQHF.

In its sample, this clonotype ranks as medium-sized. The rearrangement joins TRBV6-5 to TRBJ1-1, with D maybe TRBD1 (6 bases). The V end was cut by 5 bases, the J end by 3 bases, with 19 bases between. Looked up from germline, CDR1 is MNHEY and CDR2 is SVGAGI. This CDR3 is built from 16 residues. CDR3 sequence reads: CASSTPGGRRHTEAFF. The CDR3 DNA is TGTGCCAGCAGTACCCCGGGGGGCCGGCGGCACACTGAAGCTTTCTTT.

CDR3 in amino acids: CASRTTSGGTISTDTQYF. Here the CDR3 DNA reads TGCGCCAGCAGAACGACTAGCGGGGGGACAATCTCCACAGATACGCAGTATTTT. The genes are TRBV5-1 and TRBJ2-3; 13 bases match TRBD2. V lost 5 bases and J lost 2; bases outside the gene matches: 11. Per germline, CDR1 SGHRS and CDR2 YFSETQ. The CDR3 has 18 residues.

By share, this clonotype counts as large. The chain has TRBV6-5 and TRBJ1-6, with 7 bases matching TRBD1. V was pared by 5 bases and J by 10 bases, with 8 bases of the junction left unmatched. This CDR3 is 14 amino acids long. CDR1 MNHEY and CDR2 SVGAGI come from the germline V gene. The CDR3 DNA reads TGTGCCAGCAGTCCGACAGGGCCGAGATCACCCCTCCACTTT. Amino acid sequence: CASSPTGPRSPLHF.

This clonotype counts as medium-sized. V gene TRBV3-1 combines with J gene TRBJ2-7; TRBD1 matches at 9 bases. The V gene end was trimmed by 1 base and the J gene end by 6 bases; junction bases not matched to a gene: 7. Germline-derived CDR1 and CDR2 are LGHDT and YNNKEL (reference sequence). This CDR3 comprises 15 residues. The CDR3 sequence: CASSQATGGWGEQYF. The CDR3 coding sequence is TGTGCCAGCAGCCAAGCTACAGGGGGCTGGGGCGAGCAGTACTTC.

CDR3 nucleotides: TGCAGTTGTTGGGGTCGGAACAATGAGCAGTTCTTC. Translated: CSCWGRNNEQFF. The chain is built from TRBV29-1 and TRBJ2-1; D call uncertain. Germline-derived CDR1 and CDR2 are SQVTM and ANQGSEA. The CDR3 is 12 amino acids.

This clonotype is large (0.1 to 1%) in the sample. The chain joins TRBV5-1 to TRBJ2-5, with 8 bases matching TRBD1. The CDR3 totals 14 residues. CDR1 is SGHRS and CDR2 is YFSETQ in the germline V gene. Trimming cost V 3 bases and J 2 bases; bases outside gene matches: 3. CDR3 sequence reads: CASSSGTGQETQYF. The CDR3 DNA follows: TGCGCCAGCAGCTCGGGGACAGGACAAGAGACCCAGTACTTC.

This clonotype is classed as medium-sized. This chain joins TRBV20-1 and TRBJ2-3; D call uncertain. This CDR3 has 11 residues. CDR1 and CDR2 (germline): DFQATT, SNEGSKA (reference sequence). V was pared by 5 bases and J by 2 bases, with 5 bases between. CDR3 nucleotide sequence: TGCAGTGCTCAGGTCACAGATACGCAGTATTTT. Its translation: CSAQVTDTQYF.

By frequency in the sample, this clonotype is medium-sized. Sequence at one end of the junction differs from germline and may be a read error. The chain recombines TRBV7-2 with TRBJ2-7; 7 bases line up with TRBD2. The CDR3 loop spans 12 amino acids. The germline V gene has CDR1 SGHTA and CDR2 FQGNSA. CDR3 sequence reads: CASSQTSTSYIF. CDR3 nucleotides: TGTGCCAGCAGCCAAACCTCGACTAGCTACATATTC.

In its sample, this clonotype ranks as large. The V call is TRBV11-3, the J call TRBJ2-1; the match to TRBD2 covers 8 bases. V trimming: 3 bases; J trimming: 2 bases; junction bases outside the gene matches: 3. Germline CDR1 SGHNT, CDR2 YENEEA. The CDR3 has 15 amino acids. CDR3 DNA sequence: TGTGCCAGCAGCTTGCAGCGGGGGCCCTACAATGAGCAGTTCTTC. It encodes CASSLQRGPYNEQFF.

The chain uses TRBV7-9 and TRBJ1-4, with TRBD1 matching 10 bases. Germline CDR1 and CDR2: SEHNR and FQNEAQ (reference sequence). CDR3 length: 13 amino acids. With V trimmed by 10 bases and J by 7 bases, 6 bases remained unmatched. DNA of the CDR3: TGTGCCACCGAGGGACAGGGGAGTGAAAAACTGTTTTTT. Its protein is CATEGQGSEKLFF.

V and J are TRBV7-2 and TRBJ1-1; a possible D gene is TRBD1 (6 bases). The CDR3 extends over 13 amino acids. Between the trimmed V and J ends, which lost 1 base and 5 bases, there was a span of 8 bases. CDR1 SGHTA and CDR2 FQGNSA come from the germline V gene. CDR3 nucleotides: TGTGCCAGCAGCTTAGATCAGGGGACTGAAGCTTTCTTT. The encoded protein is CASSLDQGTEAFF.

The V gene is TRBV12-3 or TRBV12-4, the J gene TRBJ2-2; D may be TRBD1 (6 bases). The CDR3 length is 12 residues. Trimming left V 6 bases short and J 6 bases short, with 8 bases between. The CDR3 loop reads CASRSGAGELFF. CDR3 DNA: TGTGCCAGCAGATCAGGGGCCGGGGAGCTGTTTTTT.

Within the sample, this clonotype is medium-sized. This chain connects TRBV5-1 to TRBJ1-4; D call uncertain. The CDR3 length is 15 residues. V was clipped by 4 bases and J by 8 bases, with 18 bases between them. Germline lookup yields CDR1 SGHRS and CDR2 YFSETQ. DNA of the CDR3: TGCGCCAGCAGCCAGATCGACTCACGAAACGAAAAACTGTTTTTT. Its protein product is CASSQIDSRNEKLFF.

This clonotype appeared a few times. The gene calls are TRBV7-2 and TRBJ1-6; 7 bases fit TRBD1. With 4 bases clipped from V and 6 bases from J, the junction kept 3 bases outside the gene matches. The CDR3 totals 14 residues. Per germline, CDR1 SGHTA and CDR2 FQGNSA. Here the CDR3 reads CASSWTGFNSPLHF. DNA of the CDR3: TGTGCCAGCAGCTGGACAGGATTTAATTCACCCCTCCACTTT.

This clonotype is judged large (0.1 to 1%). The chain employs TRBV10-2 and TRBJ1-6; D not certain. V lost 5 bases to trimming and J lost 7 bases, with 6 bases between them. Germline-derived CDR1 and CDR2 are WSHSY and SAAADI. There are 12 residues in the CDR3. CDR3: CASSLQNSPLHF. For the CDR3, the DNA is TGCGCCAGCAGTTTACAGAATTCACCCCTCCACTTT.

This clonotype was found a few times. This chain connects TRBV7-2 to TRBJ2-3, with D perhaps matching TRBD1 (5 bases). The germline V and J ends were trimmed by 2 bases and 6 bases, with 9 bases remaining between them. Germline values: CDR1 SGHTA, CDR2 FQGNSA. CDR3 length: 13 residues. The CDR3 sequence: CASSLTRADTQYF. Here the CDR3 DNA reads TGTGCCAGCAGCTTAACCAGGGCCGATACGCAGTATTTT.

Relative to its sample, this clonotype is medium-sized. The chain has TRBV28 and TRBJ2-1, with D possibly being TRBD1 or TRBD2 (5 bases each). Trimming stripped 10 bases from V and 6 bases from J, with 19 bases between. The CDR3 covers 14 residues. Germline V gene sequence: CDR1 MDHEN, CDR2 SYDVKM. The CDR3 coding sequence is TGTGCCACCTCCCGGGACGGCGACACCAATGAGCAGTTCTTC. Its protein product is CATSRDGDTNEQFF.

The rearrangement joins TRBV6-2 or TRBV6-3 to TRBJ2-7; D is possibly TRBD1 or TRBD2 (5 bases each). The CDR3 length is 14 residues. Germline CDR1 is MNHEY and CDR2 is SVGEGT. Trimming removed 7 bases from V and 0 bases from J, with 13 bases in between. DNA of the CDR3: TGTGCCAGCACCCACGGGGCCAGCTCCTACGAGCAGTACTTC. Protein: CASTHGASSYEQYF.